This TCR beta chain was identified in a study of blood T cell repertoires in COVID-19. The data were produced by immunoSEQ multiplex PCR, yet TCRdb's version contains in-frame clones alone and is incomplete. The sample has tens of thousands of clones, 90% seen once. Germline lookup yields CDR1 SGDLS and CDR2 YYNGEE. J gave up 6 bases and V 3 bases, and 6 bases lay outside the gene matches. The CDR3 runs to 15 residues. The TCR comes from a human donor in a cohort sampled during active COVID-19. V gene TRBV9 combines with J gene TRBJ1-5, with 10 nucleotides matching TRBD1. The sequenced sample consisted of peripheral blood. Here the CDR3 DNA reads TGTGCCAGCAGCGAGGGGACAGGGGAGGTTCAGCCCCAGCATTTT. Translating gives CASSEGTGEVQPQHF.